Below, 10 T cell receptor beta chains from the same sample are listed, as sequenced in a study of post-analysis software for immune sequencing data. General study results and limits: Controls had lower frequencies than patients of four or five TRBV segments, which included TRBV5-6, TRBV5-1 and TRBV20-1.

Their cognate antigens are unknown. Unique molecular identifiers had been added to the TCR beta cDNA libraries. MiXCR, run by TCRdb on the PCR reads, gives a single entry per CDR3 protein. The repertoire holds roughly 600,000 distinct CDR3 sequences, with around 40% as singletons. Material for sequencing was blood. The receptors stem from a girl aged 5-17 years with multiple sclerosis.

On this clonotype: A read error may produce the germline difference seen at one junction end. The chain uses TRBV5-1 and TRBJ2-3; unclear D gene. CDR1 and CDR2 from the germline V gene are SGHRS and YFSETQ. The CDR3 sequence is 12 residues long. The chain's CDR3 is CACSRSTDTQYF. The CDR3 DNA is TGCGCCTGCAGCCGTAGCACAGATACGCAGTATTTT.

The V and J genes are TRBV7-2 and TRBJ2-7; D perhaps matches TRBD1 (6 bases). The CDR3 runs 15 residues. Germline lookup yields CDR1 SGHTA and CDR2 FQGNSA. Trimming left V 6 bases short and J 0 bases short, with 15 bases between. The CDR3 loop reads CASRKDSFISYEQYF. Written as DNA, the CDR3 is TGTGCCAGCAGAAAGGACAGCTTCATCTCCTACGAGCAGTACTTC.

The rearrangement links TRBV5-1 to TRBJ2-1; D uncertain. The V gene's germline CDR1 is SGHRS and CDR2 YFSETQ. The CDR3 is 12 amino acids. Trimming left V 2 bases short and J 7 bases short, with 7 bases between. CDR3 nucleotides: TGCGCCAGCAGCTTATACCTGAATGAGCAGTTCTTC. This codes for CASSLYLNEQFF.

The chain couples TRBV12-3 or TRBV12-4 to TRBJ1-2; TRBD1 matches at 8 bases. The CDR3 is 15 amino acids. After removal of 4 bases from V and 4 bases from J, the junction contained 8 bases not matched to a gene. The CDR3, as DNA: TGTGCCAGCAGTTCCACGTGGACAGGGACCTATGGCTACACCTTC. It specifies CASSSTWTGTYGYTF.

This clonotype turned up a few times. The V gene is TRBV5-1, the J gene TRBJ2-5; TRBD2 agrees at 7 bases. The CDR3 has 16 amino acids. J lost 5 bases, V lost 0 bases, and 10 bases had no gene match. Germline lookup yields CDR1 SGHRS and CDR2 YFSETQ. CDR3 in amino acids: CASSLGGSGLGETQYF. CDR3 coding DNA: TGCGCCAGCAGCTTGGGAGGTAGCGGGCTTGGGGAGACCCAGTACTTC.

About this clonotype: A junction boundary mismatches the germline segment, possibly from a read error. The gene calls are TRBV6-4 and TRBJ2-1; D gene unclear. Germline CDR1 MRHNA, CDR2 SNTAGT. CDR3 size: 13 residues. The CDR3 region is CASSDRLNNEQCF. The CDR3 region has the DNA TGTGCCAGCAGTGACAGACTTAACAATGAGCAGTGCTTC.

The chain links TRBV29-1 to TRBJ2-7; perhaps TRBD1 as D (7 bases). The DNA end lines up better with TRBJ2-5; the J call may be wrong. Germline V gene data show CDR1 as SQVTM and CDR2 as ANQGSEA. The CDR3 spans 13 residues. The CDR3, as DNA: TGCAGCGTTGGAGGAGGGGGCGCAGAGACCCAGTACTTC. Protein: CSVGGGGAETQYF.

V and J are TRBV6-1 and TRBJ2-5, with D possibly matching TRBD1 (5 bases). The end of the DNA fits TRBJ2-7 better, so the J call may be wrong. CDR1 and CDR2 from the germline V gene are MNHNS and SASEGT. The CDR3 totals 12 residues. CDR3 sequence: CASSDTGYEQYF. The CDR3 nucleotides read TGTGCCAGCAGTGACACAGGCTACGAGCAGTACTTC.

The chain combines TRBV10-3 with TRBJ2-7; 7 bases map to TRBD2. The V gene end was trimmed by 5 bases and the J gene end by 2 bases; junction bases not matched to a gene: 6. This CDR3 is built from 14 residues. Germline V gives CDR1 ENHRY, CDR2 SYGVKD. CDR3 sequence reads: CAISPGRGAYEQYF. CDR3 sequence (DNA): TGTGCCATCAGTCCAGGACGGGGGGCCTACGAGCAGTACTTC.

The chain recombines TRBV24-1 with TRBJ2-1; 13 bases agree with TRBD2. The CDR3 totals 17 residues. Trimming cost V 1 base and J 4 bases; bases outside gene matches: 3. Germline V gives CDR1 KGHDR, CDR2 SFDVKD. The CDR3 region has the DNA TGTGCCACCAGTGATTTAGGACTAGCGGGGGCATACAATGAGCAGTTCTTC. Protein: CATSDLGLAGAYNEQFF.